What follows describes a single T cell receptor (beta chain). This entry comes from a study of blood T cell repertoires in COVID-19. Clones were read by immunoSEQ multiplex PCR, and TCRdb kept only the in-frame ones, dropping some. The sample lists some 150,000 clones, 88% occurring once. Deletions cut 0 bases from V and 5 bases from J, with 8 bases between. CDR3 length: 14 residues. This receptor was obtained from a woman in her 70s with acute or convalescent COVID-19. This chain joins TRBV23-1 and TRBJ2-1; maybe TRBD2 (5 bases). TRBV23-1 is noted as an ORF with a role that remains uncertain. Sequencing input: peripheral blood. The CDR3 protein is CASSQSEGNNEQFF. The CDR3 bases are TGCGCCAGCAGTCAATCAGAGGGAAACAATGAGCAGTTCTTC.